This T cell receptor (beta chain) was sequenced in a study of vaccination and CD4 T cells after COVID-19. Sequencing of cultured CD4+ T cell DNA used the Oncomine TCR Beta short-read assay. TCRdb called the PCR reads again in MiXCR, with one record for every CDR3 protein. Of 15,000 or so distinct CDR3 sequences in the sample, nearly 75% were seen once. CDR3 size: 15 residues. V was clipped by 5 bases and J by 1 base; unmatched bases: 6. Germline V gene lookup returns CDR1 SGHAT and CDR2 FQNNGV. Of note for this clonotype: No antigen is known for it.

Treatment meaning: approximately nine-day PBMC culture with coronavirus spike peptide pools or control peptides (ViraFEST assay). This sequence joins TRBV11-2 and TRBJ2-3, with 7 bases lining up with TRBD2. The TCR originated in a human donor who had recovered from COVID-19. Sample: CD4+ T cells from blood, cultured in vitro. CDR3 loop: CASSLKSGGTDTQYF. The CDR3 coding sequence is TGTGCCAGCAGCCTCAAGAGCGGGGGCACAGATACGCAGTATTTT.